The clone carrying this T cell receptor (beta chain) appeared a few times. The target antigen is unknown. The CDR3 covers 16 residues. Per germline, CDR1 SGHTA and CDR2 FQGTGA. Trimming left V 4 bases short and J 8 bases short, with 21 bases between. This sample stems from a study of blood T cells in healthy people across ages. The study, taken as a whole, reports: Higher naive T cell percentage went strongly together with higher TCR beta diversity. When one million T cells were used, diversity estimates were thought to be underestimates.

Sample donors were healthy Caucasian individuals that came from Russia, aged 6 to 90. Isolating PBMCs gave at least 6 million of these cells per sample. For the second PCR, which ran for 7 to 11 cycles, a sample-barcoded 5' primer and a J-beta primer mix were used. TCRdb independently ran MiXCR on the 5' RACE reads; one entry per CDR3 protein. The sample gives about 1,500,000 distinct CDR3 sequences, roughly 40% of which show up once; 7% to 9.5% is in the top ten. The sequencing input was blood. The receptor comes from a woman aged 18-29 years in good health. This chain joins TRBV7-3 and TRBJ2-1; D is possibly TRBD2 (7 bases). In nucleotides, the CDR3 is TGTGCCAGCAGCTCCTCTCCGTTTGGGGGGGCGGATGAGCAGTTCTTC. As protein: CASSSSPFGGADEQFF.